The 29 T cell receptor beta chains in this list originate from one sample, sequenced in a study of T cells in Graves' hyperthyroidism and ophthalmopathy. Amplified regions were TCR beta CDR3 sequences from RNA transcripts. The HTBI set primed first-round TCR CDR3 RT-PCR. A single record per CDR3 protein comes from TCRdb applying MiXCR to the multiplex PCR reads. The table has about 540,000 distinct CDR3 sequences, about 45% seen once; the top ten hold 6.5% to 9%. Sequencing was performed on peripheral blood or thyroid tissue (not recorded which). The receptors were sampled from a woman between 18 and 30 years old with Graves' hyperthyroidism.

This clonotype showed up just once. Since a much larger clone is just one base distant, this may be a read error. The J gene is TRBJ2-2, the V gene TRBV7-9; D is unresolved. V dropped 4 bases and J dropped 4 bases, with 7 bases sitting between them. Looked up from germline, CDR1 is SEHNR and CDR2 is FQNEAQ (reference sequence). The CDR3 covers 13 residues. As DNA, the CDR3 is TGTGCCAGCAGCTCCTTAGGCACCGGGGAGCTGTTTTTT. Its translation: CASSSLGTGELFF.

CDR3 sequence (DNA): TGTGCCAGCAGCTCAAGCGTACCGGGGCTAGCGAGGTACGAGCAGTACTTC. Translating it yields CASSSSVPGLARYEQYF. The genes are TRBV7-6 and TRBJ2-7; TRBD2 might be the D (6 bases). V lost 4 bases, J lost 4 bases, and 23 bases lay in between. The CDR3 extends over 17 amino acids. Germline values: CDR1 SGHVS, CDR2 FNYEAQ.

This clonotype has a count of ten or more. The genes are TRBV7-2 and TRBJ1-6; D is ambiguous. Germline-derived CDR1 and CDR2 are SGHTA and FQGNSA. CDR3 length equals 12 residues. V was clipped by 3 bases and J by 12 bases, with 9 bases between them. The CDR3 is CASSLPMIPLHF. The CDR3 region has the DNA TGTGCCAGCAGCTTGCCTATGATACCCCTCCACTTT. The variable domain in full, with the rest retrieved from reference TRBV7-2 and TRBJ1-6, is GAGVSQSPSNKVTEKGKDVELRCDPISGHTALYWYRQSLGQGLEFLIYFQGNSAPDKSGLPSDRFSAERTGGSVSTLTIQRTQQEDSAVYLCASSLPMIPLHFGNGTRLTVT.

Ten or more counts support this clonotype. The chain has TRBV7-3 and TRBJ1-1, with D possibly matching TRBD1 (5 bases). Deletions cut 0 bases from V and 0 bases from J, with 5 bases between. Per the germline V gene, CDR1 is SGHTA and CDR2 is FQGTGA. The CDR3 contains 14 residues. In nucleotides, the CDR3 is TGTGCCAGCAGCTTAACCAGGGTGAACACTGAAGCTTTCTTT. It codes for CASSLTRVNTEAFF.

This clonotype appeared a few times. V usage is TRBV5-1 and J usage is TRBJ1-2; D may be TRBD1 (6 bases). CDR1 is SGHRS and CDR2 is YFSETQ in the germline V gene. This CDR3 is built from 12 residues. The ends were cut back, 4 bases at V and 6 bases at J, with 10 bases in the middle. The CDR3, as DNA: TGCGCCAGCAGCCAGACAGGTGATGGCTACACCTTC. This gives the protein CASSQTGDGYTF.

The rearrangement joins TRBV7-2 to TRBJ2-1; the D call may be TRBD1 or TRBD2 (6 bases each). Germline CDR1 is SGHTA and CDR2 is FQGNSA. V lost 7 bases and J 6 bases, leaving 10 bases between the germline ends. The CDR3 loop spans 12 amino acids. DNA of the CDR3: TGTGCCAGCAAGTGGGGGGCCAATGAGCAGTTCTTC. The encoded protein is CASKWGANEQFF.

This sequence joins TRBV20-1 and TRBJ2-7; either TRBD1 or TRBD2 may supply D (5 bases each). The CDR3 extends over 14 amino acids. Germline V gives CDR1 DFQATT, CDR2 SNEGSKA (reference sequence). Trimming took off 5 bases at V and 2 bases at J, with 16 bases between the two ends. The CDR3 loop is CSARTGRDPYEQYF. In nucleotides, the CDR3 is TGCAGTGCTCGAACAGGACGGGACCCCTACGAGCAGTACTTC.

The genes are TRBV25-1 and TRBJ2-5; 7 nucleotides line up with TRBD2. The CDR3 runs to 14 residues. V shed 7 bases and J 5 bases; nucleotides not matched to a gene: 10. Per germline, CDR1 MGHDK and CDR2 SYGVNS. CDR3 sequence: CASNPPGGGETQYF. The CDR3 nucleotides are TGTGCCAGCAACCCGCCGGGAGGAGGGGAGACCCAGTACTTC.

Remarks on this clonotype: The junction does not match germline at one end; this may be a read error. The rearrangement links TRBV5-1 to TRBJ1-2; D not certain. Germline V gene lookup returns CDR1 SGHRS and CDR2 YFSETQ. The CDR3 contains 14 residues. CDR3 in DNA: TGTGCCAGCAGCTTTCGGGTCTCTCTCGCTGGCTACACCTTC. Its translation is CASSFRVSLAGYTF.

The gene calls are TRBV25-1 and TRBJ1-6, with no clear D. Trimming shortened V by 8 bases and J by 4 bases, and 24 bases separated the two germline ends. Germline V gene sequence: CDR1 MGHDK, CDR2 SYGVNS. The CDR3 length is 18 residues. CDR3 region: CASSPSHSDVFYNSPLHF. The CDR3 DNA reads TGTGCCAGCTCACCATCACATTCTGACGTCTTTTATAATTCACCCCTCCACTTT.

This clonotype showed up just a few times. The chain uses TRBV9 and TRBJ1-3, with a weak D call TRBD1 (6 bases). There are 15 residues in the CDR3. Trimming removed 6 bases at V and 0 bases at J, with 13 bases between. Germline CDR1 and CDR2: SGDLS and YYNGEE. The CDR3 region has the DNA TGTGCCAGCAAGCCAATGGACAGCTCTGGAAACACCATATATTTT. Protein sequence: CASKPMDSSGNTIYF.

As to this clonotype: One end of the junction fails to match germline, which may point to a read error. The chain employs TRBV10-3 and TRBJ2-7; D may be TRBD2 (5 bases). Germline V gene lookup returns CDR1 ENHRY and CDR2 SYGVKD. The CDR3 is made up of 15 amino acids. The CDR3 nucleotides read TGTGCCATCAGTGAGACAGACTCGAACACCGGGGAGCTGTACTTC. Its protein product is CAISETDSNTGELYF.

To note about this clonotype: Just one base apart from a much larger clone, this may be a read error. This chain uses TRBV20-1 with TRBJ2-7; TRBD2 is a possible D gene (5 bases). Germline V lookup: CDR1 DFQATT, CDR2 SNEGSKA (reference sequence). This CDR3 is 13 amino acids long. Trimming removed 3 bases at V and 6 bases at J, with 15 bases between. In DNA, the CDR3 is TGCAGTGCTAGGGCCGACGGGGTCTGCGAGCAGTACTTC. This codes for CSARADGVCEQYF.

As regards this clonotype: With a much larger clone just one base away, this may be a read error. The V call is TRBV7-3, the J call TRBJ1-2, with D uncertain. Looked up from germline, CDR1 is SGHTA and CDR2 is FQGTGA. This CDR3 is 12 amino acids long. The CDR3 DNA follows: TGTGCCAGCAGCTCTAGGGTCGATGGCTGCACCTTC. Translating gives CASSSRVDGCTF.

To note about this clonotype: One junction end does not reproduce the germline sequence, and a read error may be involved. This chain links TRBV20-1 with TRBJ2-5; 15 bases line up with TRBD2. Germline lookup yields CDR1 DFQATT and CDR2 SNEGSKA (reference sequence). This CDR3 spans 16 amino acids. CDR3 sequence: CSAPGTSGRFQESQYF. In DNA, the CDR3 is TGCAGTGCCCCCGGGACTAGCGGGAGGTTCCAAGAGTCCCAGTACTTC.

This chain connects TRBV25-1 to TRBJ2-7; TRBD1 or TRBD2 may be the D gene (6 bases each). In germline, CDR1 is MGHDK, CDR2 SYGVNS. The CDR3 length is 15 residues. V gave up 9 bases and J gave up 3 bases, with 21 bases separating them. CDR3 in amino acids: CASSIRGTHNYEQYF. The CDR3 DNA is TGTGCCAGTAGTATCCGCGGGACACATAACTACGAGCAGTACTTC.

DNA of the CDR3: TGTGCCAGCAGTGGGACTTCCCTAGGGACCGGGGAGCTGTTTTTT. Translated, it gives CASSGTSLGTGELFF. The chain has TRBV7-7 and TRBJ2-2, with D tentatively TRBD2 (6 bases). There are 15 residues in the CDR3. The germline V and J ends were trimmed by 6 bases and 5 bases, with 16 bases remaining between them. Germline CDR1 reads SSHAT; CDR2 reads FNYEAQ (reference sequence). Drawing the rest from reference TRBV7-7 and TRBJ2-2, the complete variable domain is GAGVSQSPRYKVTKRGQDVTLRCDPISSHATLYWYQQALGQGPEFLTYFNYEAQPDKSGLPSDRFSAERPEGSISTLTIQRTEQRDSAMYRCASSGTSLGTGELFFGEGSRLTVL.

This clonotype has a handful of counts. The CDR3 is CASSSSGTGSTGELFF. CDR3 in DNA: TGTGCCAGCAGCTCTTCCGGGACAGGTAGCACCGGGGAGCTGTTTTTT. The rearrangement joins TRBV7-6 to TRBJ2-2, with 8 bases identical to TRBD1. The germline V gene encodes CDR1 SGHVS and CDR2 FNYEAQ. This CDR3 has 16 residues. With V trimmed by 4 bases and J by 4 bases, 8 bases remained unmatched.

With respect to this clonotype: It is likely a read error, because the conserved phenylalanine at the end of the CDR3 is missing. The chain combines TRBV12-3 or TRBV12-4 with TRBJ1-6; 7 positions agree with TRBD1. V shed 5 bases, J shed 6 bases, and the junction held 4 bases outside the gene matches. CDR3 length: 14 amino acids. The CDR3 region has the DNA TGTGCCAGCAGTAGGGACAGCGCTAATTCACCCCTCCACCTT. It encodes CASSRDSANSPLHL.

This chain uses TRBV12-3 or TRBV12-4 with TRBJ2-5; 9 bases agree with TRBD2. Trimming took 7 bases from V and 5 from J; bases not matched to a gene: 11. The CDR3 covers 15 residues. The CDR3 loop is CASIPRTSVRETQYF. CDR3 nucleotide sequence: TGTGCCAGCATCCCCCGGACTAGCGTAAGGGAGACCCAGTACTTC.

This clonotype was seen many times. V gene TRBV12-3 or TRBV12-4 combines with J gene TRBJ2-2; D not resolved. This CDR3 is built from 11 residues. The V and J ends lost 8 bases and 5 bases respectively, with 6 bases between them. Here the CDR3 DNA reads TGTGCCAGCGCGCGGACCGGGGAGCTGTTTTTT. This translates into CASARTGELFF.

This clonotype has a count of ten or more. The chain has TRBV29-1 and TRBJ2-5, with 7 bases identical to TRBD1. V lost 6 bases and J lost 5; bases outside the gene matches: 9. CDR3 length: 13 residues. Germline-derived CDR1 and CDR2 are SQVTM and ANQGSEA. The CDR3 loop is CSVEYRGTETQYF. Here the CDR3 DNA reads TGCAGCGTGGAATACAGGGGTACCGAGACCCAGTACTTC. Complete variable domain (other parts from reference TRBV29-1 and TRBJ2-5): SAVISQKPSRDICQRGTSLTIQCQVDSQVTMMFWYRQQPGQSLTLIATANQGSEATYESGFVIDKFPISRPNLTFSTLTVSNMSPEDSSIYLCSVEYRGTETQYFGPGTRLLVL.

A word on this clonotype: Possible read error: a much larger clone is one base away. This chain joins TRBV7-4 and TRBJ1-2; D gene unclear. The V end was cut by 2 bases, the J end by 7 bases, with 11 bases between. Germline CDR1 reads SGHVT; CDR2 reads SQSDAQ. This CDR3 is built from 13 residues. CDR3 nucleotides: TGTGCCAGCAGCTTATTTTTGCCGAGTGGCTACACCTTC. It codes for CASSLFLPSGYTF.

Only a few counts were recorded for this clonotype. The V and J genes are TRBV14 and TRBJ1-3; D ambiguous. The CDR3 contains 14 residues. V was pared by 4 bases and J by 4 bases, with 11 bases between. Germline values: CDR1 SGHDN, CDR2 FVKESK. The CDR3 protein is CASSLLRSGNTIYF. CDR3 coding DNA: TGTGCCAGCAGCCTACTGAGGTCCGGAAACACCATATATTTT.

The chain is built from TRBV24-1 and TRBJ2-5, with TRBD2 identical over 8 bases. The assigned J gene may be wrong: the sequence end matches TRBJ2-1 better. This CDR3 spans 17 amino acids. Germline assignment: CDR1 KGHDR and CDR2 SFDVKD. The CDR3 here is CATSDPTAQRENGEQFF. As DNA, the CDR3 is TGTGCCACCAGTGACCCCACAGCCCAGCGGGAGAACGGGGAGCAGTTCTTC.

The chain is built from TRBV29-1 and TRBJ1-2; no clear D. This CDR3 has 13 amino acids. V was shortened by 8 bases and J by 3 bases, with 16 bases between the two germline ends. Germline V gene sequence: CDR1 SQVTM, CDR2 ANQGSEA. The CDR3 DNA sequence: TGCAGCAGCCCCCCGTGGACCGACTATGGCTACACCTTC. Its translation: CSSPPWTDYGYTF.

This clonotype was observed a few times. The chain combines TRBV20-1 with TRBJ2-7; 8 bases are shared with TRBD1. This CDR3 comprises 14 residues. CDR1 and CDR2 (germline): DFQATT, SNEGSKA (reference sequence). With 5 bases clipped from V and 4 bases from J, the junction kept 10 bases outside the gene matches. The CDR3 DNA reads TGCAGTGCTGAAGGTCCAGGGGGCTTGTACGAGCAGTACTTC. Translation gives CSAEGPGGLYEQYF.

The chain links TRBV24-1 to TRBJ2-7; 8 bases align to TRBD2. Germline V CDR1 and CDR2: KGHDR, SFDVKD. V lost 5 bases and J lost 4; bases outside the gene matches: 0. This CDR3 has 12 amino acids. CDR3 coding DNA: TGTGCCACCAGTGGCGGGGGGTACGAGCAGTACTTC. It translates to CATSGGGYEQYF.

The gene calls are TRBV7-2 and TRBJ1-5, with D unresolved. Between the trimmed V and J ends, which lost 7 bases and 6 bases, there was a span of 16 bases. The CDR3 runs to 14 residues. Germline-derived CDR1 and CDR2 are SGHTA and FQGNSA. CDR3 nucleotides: TGTGCCAGCATCACAAGACCGGCGGGTCAGCCCCAGCATTTT. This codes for CASITRPAGQPQHF.